These T cell receptor beta chains were read from a single sample in a study of blood T cell repertoires in COVID-19. Clones were read by immunoSEQ multiplex PCR, and TCRdb kept only the in-frame ones, dropping some. The sample has approximately 140,000 clones; around nine tenths are singletons. Specimen: peripheral blood. The origin of the receptors is a human donor in a cohort sampled during active COVID-19. CDR3s include the opening cysteine and the closing phenylalanine or tryptophan. The D gene is left open where the match is weak. The listing skips clone size in some rows; elsewhere it reads once, few, many or a size class.

V	D	size	J	DNA	CDR3
TRBV9	TRBD1	.	TRBJ1-2	TGTGCCAGCAGGGGACAGGGGGCTCTTGGCTACACCTTC	CASRGQGALGYTF
TRBV7-9	TRBD2	.	TRBJ2-5	TGTGCCAGCAGCTTAGCGCCCCTAGCGGGGGAAGAGACCCAGTACTTC	CASSLAPLAGEETQYF
TRBV28	.	.	TRBJ2-2	TGTGCCAGCAGTTTATCAAGGGGCGCCGACACCGGGGAGCTGTTTTTT	CASSLSRGADTGELFF
TRBV14	.	.	TRBJ1-2	TGTGCCAGCAGCCAAGAACAGGGTTTCGATGGCTACACCTTC	CASSQEQGFDGYTF
TRBV7-9	.	.	TRBJ1-6	TGTGCAAGCGTCACAGGGAGAAGCTCCTATAATTCACCCCTCCACTTT	CASVTGRSSYNSPLHF
TRBV19	.	.	TRBJ2-1	TGTGCCAGTAGTATAACGCAGACCGGGTACAATGAGCAGTTCTTC	CASSITQTGYNEQFF
TRBV9	TRBD2	few	TRBJ2-1	TGTGCCAGCAGCCCACCCCCGCGGCTAGCGGGAGGGTACAATGAGCAGTTCTTC	CASSPPPRLAGGYNEQFF
TRBV11-2	.	.	TRBJ2-7	TGTGCCAGCAGCTTAGGACAGGTAAAGGTGCTGAGCTCCTACGAGCAGTACTTC	CASSLGQVKVLSSYEQYF
TRBV7-9	.	.	TRBJ2-2	TGTGCCAGCAGCTTAGCGCACCTAACGAACACCGGGGAGCTGTTTTTT	CASSLAHLTNTGELFF
TRBV6-2/TRBV6-3	.	few	TRBJ2-1	TGTGCCAGCAGTCCACCTAGACAGACTGAGCAGTTCTTC	CASSPPRQTEQFF
TRBV5-1	.	once	TRBJ1-1	TGCGCCAGCAGCACTGCCTTGGGGGGAGGGGACACTGAAGCTTTCTTT	CASSTALGGGDTEAFF
TRBV9	.	few	TRBJ2-3	TGTGCCAGCAGCGTAACTTCTTGGACAGACACAGATACGCAGTATTTT	CASSVTSWTDTDTQYF
TRBV2	TRBD1	.	TRBJ1-3	TGTGCCAGCAGCCTGGGACAGGTCTCTGGAAACACCATATATTTT	CASSLGQVSGNTIYF
TRBV7-9	TRBD1	few	TRBJ1-5	TGTGCCAGCAGCCCAGGACAGGTCCCCGGGCAGCCCCAGCATTTT	CASSPGQVPGQPQHF
TRBV7-2	TRBD1	.	TRBJ1-5	TGTGCCAGCAGCCAACGACAGGGGAGCAATCAGCCCCAGCATTTT	CASSQRQGSNQPQHF